A single sample gave rise to the 30 T cell receptor beta chains below, sequenced in a study of blood T cells in healthy people across ages. Then a second PCR, running roughly 7 to 11 cycles, was carried out with a sample-barcoded 5' primer and a J-beta primer mix. Using its own MiXCR run on the 5' RACE reads, TCRdb lists one record per CDR3 protein. The sample has 850,000 to 1,100,000 distinct CDR3 sequences, roughly two fifths seen once. Material for sequencing was blood. The source is a man between 18 and 35 years old in good health.

The gene calls are TRBV2 and TRBJ2-5; tentatively, D is TRBD1 (6 bases). V was pared by 8 bases and J by 11 bases, with 21 bases between. CDR3 length equals 13 residues. The germline V gene has CDR1 SNHLY and CDR2 FYNNEI. CDR3 loop: CASGDTGFWEQYF. The CDR3 DNA sequence: TGTGCCAGCGGGGACACCGGGTTTTGGGAGCAGTACTTC.

This clonotype was seen repeatedly, ten times or more. This rearrangement joins TRBV11-1 to TRBJ1-2, with D unclear. Trimming pared 5 bases from V and 7 bases from J, leaving 14 bases between. From germline, CDR1 is SGHAT and CDR2 FQDESV (reference sequence). The CDR3 sequence is 13 residues long. The DNA of the CDR3 is TGTGCCAGCAGCGTTCCACGGGGAGGTGGCTACACCTTC. Translated: CASSVPRGGGYTF.

The CDR3 reads CSARPTGGQKTQYF. The CDR3 bases are TGCAGTGCTAGACCGACAGGGGGACAAAAGACCCAGTACTTC. The chain has TRBV20-1 and TRBJ2-5; 9 bases are shared with TRBD1. This CDR3 has 14 residues. V dropped 2 bases and J dropped 6; count of bases not matched to a gene: 7. CDR1 and CDR2 (germline): DFQATT, SNEGSKA (reference sequence).

As regards this clonotype: Its ends do not fully match the called genes, so a read error is possible. The chain couples TRBV29-1 to TRBJ1-1; D ambiguous. CDR3 length: 11 amino acids. CDR1 and CDR2 from the germline V gene are SQVTM and ANQGSEA. The CDR3 region has the DNA TGCAGCGTCGAAGTAGGGTCTGAAGCTTTCTTT. Translating gives CSVEVGSEAFF.

V gene TRBV7-9 combines with J gene TRBJ1-1, with D uncertain. Germline CDR1 SEHNR, CDR2 FQNEAQ (reference sequence). CDR3 length: 13 residues. The ends were cut back, 3 bases at V and 1 base at J, with 6 bases in the middle. The chain's CDR3 is CASSLWWNTEAFF. In nucleotides, the CDR3 is TGTGCCAGCAGCTTGTGGTGGAACACTGAAGCTTTCTTT.

This clonotype was counted once. The genes are TRBV4-3 and TRBJ1-1; D is unclear. CDR3 length equals 15 residues. Per germline, CDR1 LGHNA and CDR2 YSLEER. Trimming took off 0 bases at V and 4 bases at J, with 12 bases between the two ends. CDR3 sequence: CASSQDIIWATEAFF. In DNA form, the CDR3 reads TGCGCCAGCAGCCAAGATATCATCTGGGCCACTGAAGCTTTCTTT.

The V gene is TRBV30, the J gene TRBJ1-6, with 7 bases matching TRBD1. This CDR3 is 18 amino acids long. Germline V gene sequence: CDR1 GTSNPN, CDR2 SVGIG (reference sequence). The V gene end was trimmed by 1 base and the J gene end by 3 bases; junction bases not matched to a gene: 12. The CDR3, as DNA: TGTGCCTGGAGTGGAGACACAGGGGCCTACGACTATAATTCACCCCTCCACTTT. Amino acids: CAWSGDTGAYDYNSPLHF. The variable domain in full, completed from reference TRBV30 and TRBJ1-6, reads SQTIHQWPATLVQPVGSPLSLECTVEGTSNPNLYWYRQAAGRGLQLLFYSVGIGQISSEVPQNLSASRPQDRQFILSSKKLLLSDSGFYLCAWSGDTGAYDYNSPLHFGNGTRLTVT.

The sample holds many counts of this clonotype. V usage is TRBV20-1 and J usage is TRBJ2-7, with TRBD1 identical over 7 bases. Germline assignment: CDR1 DFQATT and CDR2 SNEGSKA (reference sequence). Trimming cost V 6 bases and J 6 bases; bases outside gene matches: 11. The CDR3 covers 13 residues. The CDR3 nucleotides are TGCAGTGCCAAGAGGGGCAGGGGGTTCGAGCAGTACTTC. Protein product: CSAKRGRGFEQYF.

This chain uses TRBV5-6 with TRBJ2-1; D is possibly TRBD2 (5 bases). Germline V gives CDR1 SGHDT, CDR2 YYEEEE. The germline V and J ends were trimmed by 4 bases and 4 bases, with 21 bases remaining between them. The CDR3 loop spans 17 amino acids. For the CDR3, the DNA is TGTGCCAGCAGCCGTGAGGGTGACTTAATGAGGTACAATGAGCAGTTCTTC. Its translation is CASSREGDLMRYNEQFF.

This clonotype was observed a few times. This rearrangement joins TRBV6-6 to TRBJ2-1; TRBD2 matches 7 bases. CDR3 length: 14 amino acids. V shed 8 bases, J shed 3 bases, and the junction held 7 bases outside the gene matches. CDR1 is MNHNY, CDR2 SVGAGI, per germline (reference sequence). In nucleotides, the CDR3 is TGTGCCAGCGTGGCAGGGACTAACTACAATGAGCAGTTCTTC. It encodes CASVAGTNYNEQFF.

The J gene is TRBJ1-2, the V gene TRBV7-9; 8 bases agree with TRBD1. Germline V gene lookup returns CDR1 SEHNR and CDR2 FQNEAQ (reference sequence). This CDR3 has 17 residues. J gave up 7 bases and V 6 bases, and 19 bases lay outside the gene matches. CDR3 in DNA: TGTGCCAGCAGTTCGCCCCCGGGACAGGACTTTAGAGGTGGCTACACCTTC. This sequence encodes CASSSPPGQDFRGGYTF. Drawing the rest from reference TRBV7-9 and TRBJ1-2, the complete variable domain is DTGVSQNPRHKITKRGQNVTFRCDPISEHNRLYWYRQTLGQGPEFLTYFQNEAQLEKSRLLSDRFSAERPKGSFSTLEIQRTEQGDSAMYLCASSSPPGQDFRGGYTFGSGTRLTVV.

For this clonotype: The CDR3 ends on some other residue instead of the conserved phenylalanine or tryptophan, so this is likely a read error. This chain links TRBV30 with TRBJ2-7, with a tentative D call TRBD2 (5 bases). V lost 6 bases, J lost 5 bases, and 20 bases lay in between. Germline-derived CDR1 and CDR2 are GTSNPN and SVGIG (reference sequence). The CDR3 is 14 residues long. CDR3 bases: TGTGCCTGTGGTGACGGACTGGGGTGGAACGAGCAGTACCTC. This translates into CACGDGLGWNEQYL.

J is TRBJ1-1 and V is TRBV3-1; D unclear. The germline V and J ends were trimmed by 5 bases and 1 base, with 14 bases remaining between them. The CDR3 has 15 residues. Germline-derived CDR1 and CDR2 are LGHDT and YNNKEL (reference sequence). The DNA for the CDR3 is TGTGCCAGCAGCAGCCACTCTGAAGAGAACACTGAAGCTTTCTTT. Protein: CASSSHSEENTEAFF.

This clonotype was seen only a few times. The chain combines TRBV3-1 with TRBJ2-4; weak D call: TRBD2 (6 bases). From germline, CDR1 is LGHDT and CDR2 YNNKEL (reference sequence). This CDR3 comprises 14 residues. Trimming removed 6 bases at V and 0 bases at J, with 9 bases between. This chain's CDR3 is CASREGGAKNIQYF. The CDR3 DNA reads TGTGCCAGCAGGGAGGGAGGAGCCAAAAACATTCAGTACTTC. The variable domain in full, with the rest retrieved from reference TRBV3-1 and TRBJ2-4, is DTAVSQTPKYLVTQMGNDKSIKCEQNLGHDTMYWYKQDSKKFLKIMFSYNNKELIINETVPNRFSPKSPDKAHLNLHINSLELGDSAVYFCASREGGAKNIQYFGAGTRLSVL.

On this clonotype itself: An end of the junction differs from the germline gene, which may be a read error. This rearrangement joins TRBV20-1 to TRBJ2-5, with a tentative D call TRBD2 (5 bases). Gene TRBJ2-7 matches the end of the DNA better, so the J call may be wrong. This CDR3 comprises 11 residues. CDR1 and CDR2 from the germline V gene are DFQATT and SNEGSKA (reference sequence). This chain's CDR3 is CSCLASHEQYF. The DNA for the CDR3 is TGCAGCTGCCTAGCCTCCCACGAGCAGTACTTC.

This chain links TRBV27 with TRBJ2-1; the match to TRBD2 covers 10 bases. The CDR3 consists of 16 residues. CDR1 MNHEY and CDR2 SMNVEV come from the germline V gene (reference sequence). Trimming took 7 bases from V and 9 from J; bases not matched to a gene: 15. DNA for the CDR3: TGTGCCAGCACCCAATGGACTAGCGGACTACAGGGTGAGCAGTTCTTC. Translated: CASTQWTSGLQGEQFF.

The rearrangement uses TRBV6-6 and TRBJ2-3; possibly TRBD1 for D (6 bases). CDR1 is MNHNY, CDR2 SVGAGI, per germline (reference sequence). The CDR3 spans 15 residues. V was shortened by 2 bases and J by 2 bases, with 11 bases between the two germline ends. The CDR3 nucleotides are TGTGCCAGCAGTTACCGACGGGACAACACAGATACGCAGTATTTT. Residues: CASSYRRDNTDTQYF.

In its sample, this clonotype was seen many times. The chain couples TRBV7-2 to TRBJ2-1; D may be TRBD2 (6 bases). The CDR3 covers 13 residues. Germline lookup yields CDR1 SGHTA and CDR2 FQGNSA. With 5 bases removed from V and 2 bases from J, the gap between germline ends came to 7 bases. For the CDR3, the DNA is TGTGCCAGCAGCGGGGGGACCTACAATGAGCAGTTCTTC. It specifies CASSGGTYNEQFF.

This chain joins TRBV7-3 and TRBJ2-3, with D perhaps TRBD2 (6 bases). V lost 2 bases and J 0 bases, leaving 12 bases between the germline ends. The CDR3 runs 16 residues. The germline gives CDR1 SGHTA, CDR2 FQGTGA. The CDR3 DNA reads as TGTGCCAGCAGCTTATACGCAGGGACTAGCACAGATACGCAGTATTTT. Translated, it gives CASSLYAGTSTDTQYF.

This clonotype has a handful of counts. The chain couples TRBV6-1 to TRBJ1-2, with 7 nucleotides matching TRBD1. The CDR3 covers 14 residues. CDR1 and CDR2 from the germline V gene are MNHNS and SASEGT. The V and J ends lost 8 bases and 8 bases, in that order; junction bases with no gene match: 14. This chain's CDR3 is CASHRGIRGSGYTF. CDR3 nucleotides: TGTGCCAGCCACCGCGGTATCAGGGGGTCAGGCTACACCTTC.

The rearrangement uses TRBV4-1 and TRBJ2-1, with unresolved D. Germline-derived CDR1 and CDR2 are MGHRA and YSYEKL. V dropped 0 bases and J dropped 7 bases, with 10 bases sitting between them. The CDR3 totals 14 residues. CDR3 sequence reads: CASSQEVGKNEQFF. CDR3 sequence (DNA): TGCGCCAGCAGCCAAGAGGTAGGGAAGAATGAGCAGTTCTTC.

The table lists this clonotype with a few counts. The chain couples TRBV29-1 to TRBJ1-2; D unresolved. The CDR3 loop spans 15 amino acids. Trimming took 0 bases from V and 4 from J, leaving 15 bases between them. Germline values: CDR1 SQVTM, CDR2 ANQGSEA. CDR3 sequence (DNA): TGCAGCGTTGAAGACTCAATTACAACCGCCTATGGCTACACCTTC. It is translated as CSVEDSITTAYGYTF.

This rearrangement joins TRBV20-1 to TRBJ1-1, with TRBD1 identical over 7 bases. Germline V gene lookup returns CDR1 DFQATT and CDR2 SNEGSKA (reference sequence). The junction had 8 bases not matched to a gene; V was cut back by 0 bases and J by 4 bases. The CDR3 is made up of 15 amino acids. CDR3 coding DNA: TGCAGTGCTAGAGATTCGACAGGGCGTGGCACTGAAGCTTTCTTT. Translating it yields CSARDSTGRGTEAFF.

A word on this clonotype: This may come from a read error, since a much larger clone is one base off. The chain couples TRBV12-3 or TRBV12-4 to TRBJ2-1; D perhaps matches TRBD2 (6 bases). The better agreement between TRBJ2-7 and the DNA end casts doubt on the J call. The CDR3 length is 16 residues. CDR3 bases: TGTGCCAGCAGAAACAGCGGGCGGAGCTCCTACAATGAGCAGTACTTC. Translated, it gives CASRNSGRSSYNEQYF.

This clonotype has more than one count but fewer than ten. The V gene is TRBV6-2 or TRBV6-3, the J gene TRBJ2-3, with a tentative D call TRBD1 (6 bases). Germline CDR1 reads MNHEY; CDR2 reads SVGEGT. With 6 bases removed from V and 2 bases from J, the gap between germline ends came to 15 bases. CDR3 length equals 15 residues. CDR3 nucleotides: TGTGCCAGCAGAAAGTTCAGGGGCTCCACAGATACGCAGTATTTT. This translates into CASRKFRGSTDTQYF.

The chain joins TRBV7-9 to TRBJ1-1, with a possible D match to TRBD1 (5 bases). V was trimmed by 5 bases and J by 1 base, leaving 23 bases between them. This CDR3 is built from 18 residues. CDR1 is SEHNR and CDR2 is FQNEAQ in the germline V gene (reference sequence). The chain's CDR3 is CASSPRDLLEGPNTEAFF. The CDR3 nucleotides read TGTGCCAGCAGCCCAAGGGACCTTTTGGAGGGGCCGAACACTGAAGCTTTCTTT.

The genes are TRBV14 and TRBJ2-4; no firm D call. The J call may be incorrect, as the DNA end agrees better with TRBJ2-7. The CDR3 is 13 residues long. Germline CDR1 reads SGHDN; CDR2 reads FVKESK. The CDR3 DNA is TGTGCCAGCAGCCCCCAAACAGTGGGCGAGCAGTACTTC. It translates to CASSPQTVGEQYF.

V usage is TRBV7-8 and J usage is TRBJ2-3, with D perhaps TRBD2 (6 bases). The CDR3 sequence is 16 residues long. V lost 1 base, J lost 0 bases, and 11 bases lay in between. Germline CDR1 is SGHVS and CDR2 is FQNEAQ. The CDR3 DNA is TGTGCCAGCAGCTTAGTTCGCGGGGCTAGCACAGATACGCAGTATTTT. Translating gives CASSLVRGASTDTQYF.

This clonotype was counted only a few times. The chain employs TRBV14 and TRBJ2-5, with unresolved D. Germline values: CDR1 SGHDN, CDR2 FVKESK. Trimming cost V 4 bases and J 11 bases, with 20 bases left between them. CDR3 size: 14 residues. The CDR3 DNA is TGTGCCAGCAGCCCTTACCGGGCCTACGAAGAGCAGTACTTC. It yields the protein CASSPYRAYEEQYF.

This sequence joins TRBV4-3 and TRBJ2-2, with a tentative D call TRBD1 (5 bases). CDR1 and CDR2 (germline): LGHNA, YSLEER. Trimming cost V 0 bases and J 7 bases, with 12 bases left between them. The CDR3 has 15 amino acids. CDR3 nucleotides: TGCGCCAGCAGCCAAGACCTCAGGGTCGGCGGGGAGCTGTTTTTT. Residues: CASSQDLRVGGELFF.